One and the same sample provided the 3 T cell receptor beta chains below, sequenced in a study of cytomegalovirus exposure and HLA in healthy donors (dated by TCRdb to 2016 to 2017). Library prep was done by the immunoSEQ multiplex PCR assay. For the multiplex PCR, a mixture combining 60 forward primers for TCR Vbeta segments and 13 reverse primers for TCR Jbeta segments was used. Sourced from immuneACCESS, this table was stored by TCRdb with only in-frame sequences that have V and J called. A share of the clones is absent; for the studies checked, an unresolved V gene accounts for under half, and the remainder has no known explanation. The sample yields approximately 160,000 clones; about three quarters were counted once. Roughly 2.8% of the sample is in the top ten clones. Sequencing used PBMCs. The receptors were sampled from a woman aged 40 to 50 in good health and CMV-seropositive.

V gene TRBV5-8 combines with J gene TRBJ2-1; D not certain. The CDR3 is made up of 11 amino acids. V was pared by 4 bases and J by 4 bases, with 3 bases between. Germline V gene lookup returns CDR1 SGHTS and CDR2 YDEGEE. The CDR3 loop reads CASSLYNEQFF. The CDR3 nucleotides read TGTGCCAGCAGCCTATACAATGAGCAGTTCTTC.

This clone has a handful of counts. The chain employs TRBV7-9 and TRBJ2-2; perhaps TRBD2 as D (6 bases). V shed 5 bases and J shed 1 base, with 11 bases lying between them. Germline V CDR1 and CDR2: SEHNR, FQNEAQ (reference sequence). The CDR3 consists of 15 residues. CDR3 protein: CASSGGDLNTGELFF. DNA of the CDR3: TGTGCCAGCAGCGGAGGGGACTTGAACACCGGGGAGCTGTTTTTT.

The genes are TRBV27 and TRBJ2-3; D may be TRBD1 (6 bases). The V gene's germline CDR1 is MNHEY and CDR2 SMNVEV (reference sequence). Trimming shortened V by 4 bases and J by 2 bases, and 19 bases separated the two germline ends. The CDR3 has 17 amino acids. The CDR3 sequence is CASSYRPDSPATDTQYF. The CDR3 DNA is TGTGCCAGCAGTTACAGACCGGACAGCCCTGCCACAGATACGCAGTATTTT.